These 13 T cell receptor beta chains originate from one sample sequenced in a study of cytomegalovirus exposure and HLA in healthy donors. A multiplex PCR was run with 60 Vbeta primers and 13 Jbeta primers. Using immunoSEQ multiplex PCR, the repertoire was profiled, and TCRdb retains in-frame clones only, with some absent. The sample carries more than 150,000 clones, around 80% recorded once. The sample was PBMCs. The receptors were sampled from a girl aged 5-17 years in good health and CMV-seropositive.

This chain joins TRBV7-9 and TRBJ1-2; D might be TRBD1 (6 bases). V lost 5 bases and J 8 bases, leaving 18 bases between the germline ends. The CDR3 covers 14 residues. CDR1 is SEHNR, CDR2 FQNEAQ, per germline (reference sequence). The DNA of the CDR3 is TGTGCCAGCAGCAGACCGACAGGATCTGACGGCTACACCTTC. Protein product: CASSRPTGSDGYTF.

V is TRBV29-1 and J is TRBJ2-2; 8 bases agree with TRBD1. The CDR3 has 14 amino acids. The germline CDR1 and CDR2 sequences are SQVTM and ANQGSEA. V dropped 6 bases and J dropped 7; count of bases not matched to a gene: 10. CDR3 nucleotides: TGCAGCGTCACCCCAGGGGGCGCGGGCGGGGAGCTGTTTTTT. Its protein product is CSVTPGGAGGELFF.

V and J are TRBV27 and TRBJ2-3, with 9 bases aligning to TRBD2. Losses at the gene ends were 4 bases for V and 3 bases for J; bases not matched to a gene: 5. The CDR3 is made up of 15 amino acids. The germline V gene encodes CDR1 MNHEY and CDR2 SMNVEV (reference sequence). CDR3 in DNA: TGTGCCAGCAGTTCGCCTAGCGGGGCTACAGATACGCAGTATTTT. This codes for CASSSPSGATDTQYF.

DNA for the CDR3: TGTGCCAGCAGCTTACTAGCTGGGGAGCAGTACTTC. Its translation is CASSLLAGEQYF. The J gene is TRBJ2-7, the V gene TRBV7-9, with D perhaps matching TRBD2 (5 bases). The V end lost 2 bases, the J end lost 7 bases, and 9 bases lay between the germline ends. This CDR3 region has 12 residues. CDR1 SEHNR and CDR2 FQNEAQ come from the germline V gene (reference sequence).

This chain connects TRBV23-1 to TRBJ2-1; tentatively, D is TRBD1 (6 bases). TRBV23-1 is reported as an ORF; its role is uncertain. The V end was cut by 0 bases, the J end by 2 bases, with 11 bases between. The CDR3 spans 16 residues. CDR3 coding DNA: TGCGCCAGCAGTCAATCCCGACAGGAGGCCTACAATGAGCAGTTCTTC. It translates to CASSQSRQEAYNEQFF.

The genes are TRBV7-8 and TRBJ2-6, with D possibly being TRBD1 (5 bases). This CDR3 region has 16 residues. Deletions cut 1 base from V and 2 bases from J, with 9 bases between. Germline assignment: CDR1 SGHVS and CDR2 FQNEAQ. CDR3 DNA: TGTGCCAGCAGCTTAGAATCAGGGCCTGGGGCCAACGTCCTGACTTTC. Protein product: CASSLESGPGANVLTF.

The sample holds one count of this clone. This sequence joins TRBV7-2 and TRBJ1-1; TRBD1 might be the D (6 bases). There are 15 residues in the CDR3. Trimming took 6 bases from V and 5 from J, leaving 19 bases between them. The germline V gene has CDR1 SGHTA and CDR2 FQGNSA. In DNA, the CDR3 is TGTGCCAGCAGTTACGCCGGGACATTGGGGACTGAAGCTTTCTTT. Its translation: CASSYAGTLGTEAFF. Full variable domain (remainder filled in from reference TRBV7-2 and TRBJ1-1): GAGVSQSPSNKVTEKGKDVELRCDPISGHTALYWYRQSLGQGLEFLIYFQGNSAPDKSGLPSDRFSAERTGGSVSTLTIQRTQQEDSAVYLCASSYAGTLGTEAFFGQGTRLTVV.

V gene TRBV4-2 combines with J gene TRBJ1-1; D perhaps matches TRBD1 (5 bases). The CDR3 spans 15 residues. V lost 1 base, J lost 8 bases, and 17 bases lay in between. Germline lookup yields CDR1 LGHNA and CDR2 YNFKEQ. CDR3 sequence: CASSQAKGRGTEAFF. In DNA form, the CDR3 reads TGTGCCAGCAGCCAAGCTAAGGGGCGGGGGACCGAAGCTTTCTTT.

The V call is TRBV5-1, the J call TRBJ1-3; tentatively, D is TRBD1 (5 bases). The germline V and J ends were trimmed by 4 bases and 0 bases, with 14 bases remaining between them. The CDR3 contains 16 residues. Germline V CDR1 and CDR2: SGHRS, YFSETQ. CDR3 protein: CASSPWGRYSGNTIYF. The DNA for the CDR3 is TGCGCCAGCAGCCCGTGGGGCAGATACTCTGGAAACACCATATATTTT.

The J gene is TRBJ2-7, the V gene TRBV6-6; 7 bases line up with TRBD1. Trimming removed 4 bases from V and 3 bases from J; junction bases left unmatched: 3. Germline assignment: CDR1 MNHNY and CDR2 SVGAGI (reference sequence). This CDR3 region has 13 residues. CDR3 residues: CASSSRTGYEQYF. The CDR3 DNA sequence: TGTGCCAGCAGTTCCCGGACAGGCTACGAGCAGTACTTC.

V is TRBV14 and J is TRBJ2-5; D perhaps matches TRBD2 (5 bases). Germline-derived CDR1 and CDR2 are SGHDN and FVKESK. V lost 6 bases, J lost 1 base, and 15 bases lay in between. The CDR3 totals 15 residues. This CDR3 reads CASSGLRAGQETQYF. CDR3 DNA: TGTGCCAGCAGTGGCTTGCGGGCGGGCCAAGAGACCCAGTACTTC.

This clone was found once. The chain joins TRBV2 to TRBJ2-7, with 10 bases lining up with TRBD1. The V gene end was trimmed by 4 bases and the J gene end by 3 bases; junction bases not matched to a gene: 9. Per germline, CDR1 SNHLY and CDR2 FYNNEI. The CDR3 runs to 16 residues. This CDR3 is CASSGAPGQGNYEQYF. CDR3 bases: TGTGCCAGCAGTGGAGCTCCGGGACAGGGGAACTACGAGCAGTACTTC.

CDR3 bases: TGTGCCACCAGCAGAGATTTGAAAGGGAGGGAGACCCAGTACTTC. Translated, it gives CATSRDLKGRETQYF. The J gene is TRBJ2-5, the V gene TRBV15; possibly TRBD2 for D (6 bases). The V and J ends lost 0 bases and 5 bases respectively, with 13 bases between them. Germline V gene sequence: CDR1 LNHNV, CDR2 YYDKDF (reference sequence). The CDR3 spans 15 residues.